This TCR beta chain was sequenced in a study of cytomegalovirus exposure and HLA in healthy donors. General study findings and limits: An analysis that was carried out later associated some 17,000 TCR beta sequences with HLA alleles at 0.05 false discovery rate.

Comment on this clone: As yet, its antigen is unknown.

PCR employed 60 Vbeta and 13 Jbeta primers. The assay was immunoSEQ multiplex PCR, and TCRdb's table has in-frame clones only and misses some. This sample's clone table lists more than 60,000 clones. The source is a boy under 18 in good health and CMV-seronegative. The sequenced sample was PBMCs.

Written as DNA, the CDR3 is TGTGCCAGCAGTCGGGGATCACCAGCCGATGGCTACACCTTC. Its protein product is CASSRGSPADGYTF. The chain combines TRBV6-4 with TRBJ1-2; D remains ambiguous. Germline loops: CDR1 MRHNA, CDR2 SNTAGT. Trimming left V 5 bases short and J 6 bases short, with 16 bases between. CDR3 length: 14 amino acids.